This TCR beta chain comes out of a study of OX40 agonist ivuxolimab in advanced cancers. Study conclusions and caveats: Several nonresponders also turned out to have low normalized T-cell clonal expansion.

A note on this clone: The antigen is unknown.

Assay used: immunoSEQ multiplex PCR; TCRdb lists only in-frame clones, some missing. The data hold approximately 60,000 clones, with around three quarters observed a single time. Germline CDR1 is LNHNV and CDR2 is YYDKDF (reference sequence). J was trimmed by 3 bases and V by 5 bases; bases with no gene match: 11. This CDR3 has 16 amino acids. This chain joins TRBV15 and TRBJ2-5; TRBD1 agrees at 8 bases. This receptor was taken from an adult with an advanced solid tumor such as melanoma, head and neck, liver or kidney cancer. Specimen: CD4+ or CD8+ T cells sorted from blood, collected in a trial of the OX40 agonist ivuxolimab. CDR3 sequence: CATSASLGQGEETQYF. The CDR3 DNA follows: TGTGCCACCAGCGCCAGCCTAGGACAGGGAGAAGAGACCCAGTACTTC.